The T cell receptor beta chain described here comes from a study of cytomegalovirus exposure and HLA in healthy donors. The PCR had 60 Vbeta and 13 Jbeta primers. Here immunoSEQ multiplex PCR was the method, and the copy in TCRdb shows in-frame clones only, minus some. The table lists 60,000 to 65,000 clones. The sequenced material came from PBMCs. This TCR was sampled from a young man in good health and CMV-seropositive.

CDR3 coding DNA: TGTGCCAGCAGTGGTAGCGGGAGTGCGGACAATGAGCAGTTCTTC. Residues: CASSGSGSADNEQFF. The rearrangement links TRBV9 to TRBJ2-1; 9 nucleotides line up with TRBD2. V lost 5 bases, J lost 5 bases, and 8 bases stayed unmatched. Germline CDR1 is SGDLS and CDR2 is YYNGEE. The CDR3 sequence is 15 residues long.